This T cell receptor (beta chain) came from a study of human T cells and chemical hapten exposure. This clonotype showed up just a few times. Its antigen remains unknown. This CDR3 region has 16 residues. Unmatched junction bases numbered 7, after V lost 6 bases and J lost 4 bases. The germline CDR1 and CDR2 sequences are MNHNY and SVGAGI (reference sequence). TCRdb re-called the RACE reads with MiXCR, one entry per CDR3 protein. This sample yields some 110,000 distinct CDR3 sequences, of which roughly a third are seen a single time; about 2.7% belongs to the top ten. General study points: Expanded TCRs grouped into significantly more large CDR3 similarity clusters than controls produced.

Documented time point: patch test 3, about 24 weeks after DPC sensitization. Treatment indicated: therapeutic diphenylcyclopropenone sensitization with weekly scalp DPC. The TCR sequence derives from a middle-aged man with alopecia areata. Some clones in this sample may be carry-over from other donors' samples. The source material was whole blood, sampled in connection with sensitization to the hapten diphenylcyclopropenone (DPC). This chain joins TRBV6-6 and TRBJ2-1; 12 bases align to TRBD2. Here the CDR3 DNA reads TGTGCCAGCAGGTCCCCCGGGACTAGCGGGTACAATGAGCAGTTCTTC. This sequence encodes CASRSPGTSGYNEQFF.